These 5 T cell receptor beta chains were sequenced from one sample in a study of shared clonotypes between healthy human individuals. Sequencing used immunoSEQ multiplex PCR; TCRdb keeps in-frame clones, though not all of them. The table has roughly 1.4 million clones, 97% to 99% seen once. Specimen: naive CD4+ T cells sorted from blood. The subset was: CD45RA+ positively selected. These receptors were obtained from a young man in good health.

About this clone itself: The identical CDR3 is also encoded by other nucleotide sequences in the sample. This chain connects TRBV5-4 to TRBJ2-7, with 10 nucleotides matching TRBD2. The CDR3 runs 15 residues. The V gene's germline CDR1 is SGHNT and CDR2 YYREEE (reference sequence). V lost 2 bases, J lost 0 bases, and 2 bases stayed unmatched. CDR3 residues: CASSLAGGTSYEQYF. The CDR3 DNA sequence: TGTGCCAGCAGCTTAGCGGGGGGGACCTCCTACGAGCAGTACTTC.

The table lists this clone with a count of one. Other DNA sequences in the sample encode the same CDR3. The genes are TRBV10-3 and TRBJ2-3; no clear D. The CDR3 runs 14 residues. Trimming cost V 1 base and J 0 bases, with 5 bases left between them. CDR1 and CDR2 from the germline V gene are ENHRY and SYGVKD. This CDR3 reads CAISELASTDTQYF. CDR3 DNA sequence: TGTGCCATCAGTGAGTTAGCTAGCACAGATACGCAGTATTTT.

The chain joins TRBV23-1 to TRBJ1-2, with TRBD1 as a possible D gene (6 bases). TRBV23-1 is classed as an ORF, of uncertain function. The CDR3 extends over 15 amino acids. V lost 6 bases and J lost 3, with 17 bases in between. CDR3 nucleotide sequence: TGCGCCAGCAGAACGCCCCGGGACACTGACTATGGCTACACCTTC. It specifies CASRTPRDTDYGYTF.

The CDR3 coding sequence is TGCGCCAGCAGCTTTCCGGAGGGCAGCCAGTATTTT. The encoded protein is CASSFPEGSQYF. The chain carries TRBV5-1 and TRBJ2-3; weak D call: TRBD2 (6 bases). The germline V gene encodes CDR1 SGHRS and CDR2 YFSETQ. CDR3 length: 12 residues. V was trimmed by 2 bases and J by 12 bases, leaving 13 bases between them.

The chain carries TRBV15 and TRBJ1-2; no reliable D call. This CDR3 region has 12 residues. The V and J ends lost 2 bases and 10 bases respectively, with 11 bases between them. Germline V CDR1 and CDR2: LNHNV, YYDKDF (reference sequence). CDR3 residues: CATSRSQAIYTF. The CDR3 DNA reads as TGTGCCACCAGCAGAAGCCAGGCGATCTACACCTTC.